The 21 T cell receptor beta chains below were found in one sample sequenced in a study of T cell responses to AZD1222 COVID-19 vaccine. Here immunoSEQ multiplex PCR was the method, and the copy in TCRdb shows in-frame clones only, minus some. The table lists over 100,000 clones, around 90% of them singletons. Sequencing was performed on peripheral blood, taken on day 0 of MenACWY control vaccination. The receptors stem from an adult in good health.

V is TRBV5-1 and J is TRBJ1-2; 9 nucleotides agree with TRBD1. Germline V gives CDR1 SGHRS, CDR2 YFSETQ. This CDR3 is 15 amino acids long. With 2 bases clipped from V and 3 bases from J, the junction kept 5 bases outside the gene matches. The CDR3 sequence: CASSFTGGEYYGYTF. The CDR3 DNA sequence: TGCGCCAGCAGCTTCACAGGGGGCGAGTACTATGGCTACACCTTC. The full variable domain, with the rest looked up from reference TRBV5-1 and TRBJ1-2, is KAGVTQTPRYLIKTRGQQVTLSCSPISGHRSVSWYQQTPGQGLQFLFEYFSETQRNKGNFPGRFSGRQFSNSRSEMNVSTLELGDSALYLCASSFTGGEYYGYTFGSGTRLTVV.

The chain carries TRBV10-1 and TRBJ2-2, with 8 bases fitting TRBD1. V shed 5 bases, J shed 4 bases, and the junction held 0 bases outside the gene matches. The CDR3 spans 13 residues. CDR1 and CDR2 (germline): WNHNN, SYGVQD (reference sequence). CDR3 sequence reads: CASSTGGTGELFF. The DNA for the CDR3 is TGCGCCAGCAGTACAGGGGGCACCGGGGAGCTGTTTTTT.

V gene TRBV6-5 combines with J gene TRBJ1-2; TRBD1 might be the D (6 bases). CDR3 length: 13 amino acids. The germline CDR1 and CDR2 sequences are MNHEY and SVGAGI. V dropped 6 bases and J dropped 8 bases, with 16 bases sitting between them. The CDR3 DNA is TGTGCCAGCAGCTTCTCAGGGGTTGTAGGCTACACCTTC. It is translated as CASSFSGVVGYTF.

The gene calls are TRBV5-4 and TRBJ2-6; the D call may be TRBD1 or TRBD2 (5 bases each). Trimming stripped 4 bases from V and 2 bases from J, with 19 bases between. Germline lookup yields CDR1 SGHNT and CDR2 YYREEE (reference sequence). The CDR3 has 18 amino acids. Here the CDR3 DNA reads TGTGCCAGCAGCCGCCCGGGGCAGGGCAGGGCTGGGGCCAACGTCCTGACTTTC. Amino acid sequence: CASSRPGQGRAGANVLTF.

The rearrangement joins TRBV7-8 to TRBJ2-4; D not resolved. In germline, CDR1 is SGHVS, CDR2 FQNEAQ. This CDR3 is 15 amino acids long. The V end was cut by 1 base, the J end by 0 bases, with 7 bases between. The CDR3 coding sequence is TGTGCCAGCAGCTTAGGCATACTAGCCAAAAACATTCAGTACTTC. Translating it yields CASSLGILAKNIQYF.

V and J are TRBV2 and TRBJ1-3, with 9 bases that match TRBD1. Germline trimming cut 3 bases from V and 1 base from J; bases unmatched to any gene: 13. In germline, CDR1 is SNHLY, CDR2 FYNNEI. The CDR3 runs to 19 residues. CDR3 nucleotides: TGTGCCAGCAGTGATTATCTTCCGTGGGACAGGGTATCTGGAAACACCATATATTTT. Translation: CASSDYLPWDRVSGNTIYF.

The genes are TRBV20-1 and TRBJ2-2; D gene unclear. The CDR3 has 15 residues. Germline lookup yields CDR1 DFQATT and CDR2 SNEGSKA (reference sequence). Trimming took off 3 bases at V and 1 base at J, with 12 bases between the two ends. CDR3 sequence: CSASAPRENTGELFF. CDR3 DNA: TGCAGTGCTAGTGCCCCAAGGGAGAACACCGGGGAGCTGTTTTTT.

CDR3 protein: CASSYSDNYGYTF. Here the CDR3 DNA reads TGTGCCAGCAGTTACTCGGACAACTATGGCTACACCTTC. The chain employs TRBV6-2 or TRBV6-3 and TRBJ1-2; D is undetermined. V was pared by 0 bases and J by 2 bases, with 4 bases between. Germline values: CDR1 MNHEY, CDR2 SVGEGT. The CDR3 extends over 13 amino acids.

The chain carries TRBV5-6 and TRBJ2-5; the D call may be TRBD1 or TRBD2 (5 bases each). Germline CDR1 SGHDT, CDR2 YYEEEE. The CDR3 extends over 13 amino acids. Trimming pared 0 bases from V and 6 bases from J, leaving 9 bases between. Written as DNA, the CDR3 is TGTGCCAGCAGCTTGGGCGAGGGGAAGACCCAGTACTTC. Encoded protein: CASSLGEGKTQYF.

J is TRBJ1-1 and V is TRBV11-3, with 7 bases matching TRBD1. The J segment lost 1 base and the V segment lost 1 base, leaving 0 bases of the junction unmatched. This CDR3 contains 14 residues. The germline V gene encodes CDR1 SGHNT and CDR2 YENEEA. CDR3 sequence reads: CASSLAGGNTEAFF. As DNA, the CDR3 is TGTGCCAGCAGCTTAGCAGGGGGGAACACTGAAGCTTTCTTT.

This clone was seen only once. The genes are TRBV19 and TRBJ2-7; 8 bases line up with TRBD1. V shed 5 bases, J shed 3 bases, and the junction held 6 bases outside the gene matches. Germline loops: CDR1 LNHDA, CDR2 SQIVND (reference sequence). The CDR3 runs 14 residues. CDR3 coding DNA: TGTGCCAGTAGTTCCCGGACAGGGCTCTACGAGCAGTACTTC. It encodes CASSSRTGLYEQYF. Full variable domain (rest looked up from reference TRBV19 and TRBJ2-7): DGGITQSPKYLFRKEGQNVTLSCEQNLNHDAMYWYRQDPGQGLRLIYYSQIVNDFQKGDIAEGYSVSREKKESFPLTVTSAQKNPTAFYLCASSSRTGLYEQYFGPGTRLTVT.

This clone showed up just once. J is TRBJ2-7 and V is TRBV6-1; 10 nucleotides match TRBD1. Trimming took 2 bases from V and 3 from J; bases not matched to a gene: 1. This CDR3 has 14 amino acids. Looked up from germline, CDR1 is MNHNS and CDR2 is SASEGT. Written as DNA, the CDR3 is TGTGCCAGCAGTGAATGGACAGGGGGCTACGAGCAGTACTTC. Protein product: CASSEWTGGYEQYF.

The gene calls are TRBV5-1 and TRBJ1-4; tentative D call: TRBD1 (5 bases). V gave up 0 bases and J gave up 7 bases, with 16 bases separating them. Germline lookup yields CDR1 SGHRS and CDR2 YFSETQ. The CDR3 has 16 amino acids. In DNA, the CDR3 is TGCGCCAGCAGCTTGGAAGGGGTCGTAAGGGGTGAAAAACTGTTTTTT. Amino acids: CASSLEGVVRGEKLFF.

The gene calls are TRBV19 and TRBJ1-2; D remains ambiguous. The ends were cut back, 6 bases at V and 8 bases at J, with 16 bases in the middle. Germline V gene data show CDR1 as LNHDA and CDR2 as SQIVND (reference sequence). The length of the CDR3 is 13 residues. The CDR3 coding sequence is TGTGCCAGTAGCTACACTTCGCGCGGGGGCTACACCTTC. Its translation is CASSYTSRGGYTF.

CDR3 DNA sequence: TGCGCCAGCAGCCACGTGGGAGACGGGAACATTCAGTACTTC. This sequence encodes CASSHVGDGNIQYF. The chain combines TRBV4-1 with TRBJ2-4; perhaps TRBD2 as D (5 bases). Trimming pared 3 bases from V and 7 bases from J, leaving 13 bases between. CDR3 size: 14 residues. Germline V gene lookup returns CDR1 MGHRA and CDR2 YSYEKL.

This chain links TRBV3-1 (or the pseudogene TRBV3-2) with TRBJ2-1; TRBD1 aligns across 8 bases. Germline CDR1 is LGHDT and CDR2 is YNNKEL (reference sequence). The CDR3 runs to 19 residues. Germline trimming cut 6 bases from V and 4 bases from J; bases unmatched to any gene: 20. CDR3 DNA: TGTGCCAGCAGAGCTGACAGGGGCAGAACAGGAGTGATTTACAATGAGCAGTTCTTC. Its protein is CASRADRGRTGVIYNEQFF.

The chain carries TRBV19 and TRBJ1-5; D uncertain. Trimming took off 1 base at V and 2 bases at J, with 3 bases between the two ends. The length of the CDR3 is 13 residues. The germline V gene encodes CDR1 LNHDA and CDR2 SQIVND (reference sequence). In DNA form, the CDR3 reads TGTGCCAGTAGTATAGTGGGCAATCAGCCCCAGCATTTT. Translating gives CASSIVGNQPQHF.

The sample holds one count of this clone. This rearrangement joins TRBV5-3 to TRBJ2-7, with D perhaps TRBD1 (6 bases). TRBV5-3 is noted as an ORF with a role that remains uncertain. V gave up 4 bases and J gave up 2 bases, with 10 bases separating them. CDR3 length: 13 residues. CDR3 loop: CARSIRGPYEQYF. DNA of the CDR3: TGTGCCAGAAGCATCAGGGGACCCTACGAGCAGTACTTC.

The genes are TRBV4-2 and TRBJ1-5, with D maybe TRBD1 (5 bases). Germline V gene sequence: CDR1 LGHNA, CDR2 YNFKEQ. This CDR3 comprises 17 residues. Trimming took 0 bases from V and 4 from J, leaving 16 bases between them. CDR3 sequence: CASSQDWPQGGNQPQHF. The CDR3 region has the DNA TGTGCCAGCAGCCAAGATTGGCCGCAGGGCGGGAATCAGCCCCAGCATTTT.

The chain is built from TRBV7-8 and TRBJ1-2, with D perhaps matching TRBD1 (5 bases). CDR3 length equals 13 residues. Germline V gene sequence: CDR1 SGHVS, CDR2 FQNEAQ. V shed 2 bases and J shed 6 bases, with 10 bases lying between them. CDR3 in amino acids: CASSLQGGDGYTF. CDR3 sequence (DNA): TGTGCCAGCAGCTTACAGGGAGGGGATGGCTACACCTTC.

The CDR3 reads CASSLGTHTDTQYF. CDR3 coding DNA: TGTGCCAGCAGTTTGGGAACCCACACAGATACGCAGTATTTT. This chain uses TRBV6-5 with TRBJ2-3; D remains ambiguous. Per the germline V gene, CDR1 is MNHEY and CDR2 is SVGAGI. The CDR3 spans 14 residues. The ends were cut back, 4 bases at V and 2 bases at J, with 10 bases in the middle.